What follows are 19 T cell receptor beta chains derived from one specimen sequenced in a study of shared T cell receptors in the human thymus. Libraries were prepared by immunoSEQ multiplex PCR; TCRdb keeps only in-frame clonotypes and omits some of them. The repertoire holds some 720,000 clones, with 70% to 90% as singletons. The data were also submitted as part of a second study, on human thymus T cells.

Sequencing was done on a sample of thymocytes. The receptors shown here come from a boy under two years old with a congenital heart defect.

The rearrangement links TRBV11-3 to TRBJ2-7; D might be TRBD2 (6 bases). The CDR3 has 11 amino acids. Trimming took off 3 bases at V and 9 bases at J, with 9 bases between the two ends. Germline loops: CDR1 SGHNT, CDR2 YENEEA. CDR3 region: CASSLGAGQYF. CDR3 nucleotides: TGTGCCAGCAGCTTGGGAGCGGGGCAGTACTTC.

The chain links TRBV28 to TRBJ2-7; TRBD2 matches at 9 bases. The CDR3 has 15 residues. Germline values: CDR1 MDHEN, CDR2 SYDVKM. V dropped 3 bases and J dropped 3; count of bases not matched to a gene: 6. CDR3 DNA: TGTGCCAGCAGTTTTACCGGACTAGCGCTCTACGAGCAGTACTTC. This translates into CASSFTGLALYEQYF.

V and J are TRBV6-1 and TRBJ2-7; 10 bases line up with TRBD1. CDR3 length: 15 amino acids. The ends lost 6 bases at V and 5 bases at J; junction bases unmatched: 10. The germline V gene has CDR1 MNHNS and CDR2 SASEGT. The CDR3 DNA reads TGTGCCAGCAGGGGACAGGGGAACTTAAAGGACGAGCAGTACTTC. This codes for CASRGQGNLKDEQYF.

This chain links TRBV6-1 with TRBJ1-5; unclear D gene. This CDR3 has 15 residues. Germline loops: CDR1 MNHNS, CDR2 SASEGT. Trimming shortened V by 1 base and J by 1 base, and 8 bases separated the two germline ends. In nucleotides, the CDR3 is TGTGCCAGCAGTGAAGTAGACTGGAGCAATCAGCCCCAGCATTTT. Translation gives CASSEVDWSNQPQHF.

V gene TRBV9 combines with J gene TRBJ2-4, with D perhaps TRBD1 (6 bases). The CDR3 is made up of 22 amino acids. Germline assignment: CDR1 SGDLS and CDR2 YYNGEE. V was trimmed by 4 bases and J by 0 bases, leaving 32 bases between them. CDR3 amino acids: CASSTWLLHQGRGTIAKNIQYF. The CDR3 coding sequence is TGTGCCAGCAGCACTTGGTTGCTACACCAGGGAAGGGGGACCATAGCCAAAAACATTCAGTACTTC. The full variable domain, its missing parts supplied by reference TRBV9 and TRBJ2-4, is DSGVTQTPKHLITATGQRVTLRCSPRSGDLSVYWYQQSLDQGLQFLIQYYNGEERAKGNILERFSAQQFPDLHSELNLSSLELGDSALYFCASSTWLLHQGRGTIAKNIQYFGAGTRLSVL.

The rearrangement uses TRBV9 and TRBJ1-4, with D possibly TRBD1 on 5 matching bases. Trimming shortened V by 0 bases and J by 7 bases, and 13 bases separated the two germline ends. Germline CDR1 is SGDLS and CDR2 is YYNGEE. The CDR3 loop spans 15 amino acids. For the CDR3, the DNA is TGTGCCAGCAGCGTAGGCGGGCTCGGGGGTGAAAAACTGTTTTTT. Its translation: CASSVGGLGGEKLFF. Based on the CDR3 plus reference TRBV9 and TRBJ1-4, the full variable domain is DSGVTQTPKHLITATGQRVTLRCSPRSGDLSVYWYQQSLDQGLQFLIQYYNGEERAKGNILERFSAQQFPDLHSELNLSSLELGDSALYFCASSVGGLGGEKLFFGSGTQLSVL.

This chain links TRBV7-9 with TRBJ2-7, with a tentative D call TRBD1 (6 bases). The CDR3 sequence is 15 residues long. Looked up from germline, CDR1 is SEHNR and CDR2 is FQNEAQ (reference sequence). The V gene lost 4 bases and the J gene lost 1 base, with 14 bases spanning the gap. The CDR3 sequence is CASSSVTGNSYEQYF. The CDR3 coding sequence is TGTGCCAGCAGCTCCGTGACAGGTAATTCCTACGAGCAGTACTTC.

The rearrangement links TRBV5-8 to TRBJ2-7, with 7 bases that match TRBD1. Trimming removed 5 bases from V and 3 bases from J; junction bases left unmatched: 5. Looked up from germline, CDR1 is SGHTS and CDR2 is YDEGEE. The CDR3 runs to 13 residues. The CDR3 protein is CASRTGQVYEQYF. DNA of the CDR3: TGTGCCAGCAGGACAGGGCAGGTCTACGAGCAGTACTTC.

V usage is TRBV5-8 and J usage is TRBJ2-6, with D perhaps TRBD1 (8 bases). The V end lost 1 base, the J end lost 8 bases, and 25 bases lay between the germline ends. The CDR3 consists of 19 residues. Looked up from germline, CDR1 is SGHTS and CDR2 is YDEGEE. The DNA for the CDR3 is TGTGCCAGCAGCTTGCGGGGGGACAGGCACCTTCTGGGGACCAACGTCCTGACTTTC. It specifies CASSLRGDRHLLGTNVLTF.

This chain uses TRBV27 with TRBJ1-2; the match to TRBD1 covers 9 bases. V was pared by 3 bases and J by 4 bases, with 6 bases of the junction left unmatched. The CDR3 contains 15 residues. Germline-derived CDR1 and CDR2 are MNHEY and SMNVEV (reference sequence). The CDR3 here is CASSFAPTGGYGYTF. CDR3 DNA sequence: TGTGCCAGCAGTTTTGCCCCGACAGGGGGCTATGGCTACACCTTC.

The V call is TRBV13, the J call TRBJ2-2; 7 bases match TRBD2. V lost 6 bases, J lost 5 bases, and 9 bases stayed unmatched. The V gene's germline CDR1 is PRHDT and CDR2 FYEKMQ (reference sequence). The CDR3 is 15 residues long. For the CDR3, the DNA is TGTGCCAGCAGGCGGGTTAGCGGGCGGACCGGGGAGCTGTTTTTT. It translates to CASRRVSGRTGELFF.

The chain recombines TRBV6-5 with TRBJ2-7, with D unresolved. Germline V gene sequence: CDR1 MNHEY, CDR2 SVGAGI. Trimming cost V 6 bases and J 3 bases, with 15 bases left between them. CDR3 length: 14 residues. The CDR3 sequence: CASSPQPGFYEQYF. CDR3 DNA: TGTGCCAGCAGCCCTCAGCCCGGGTTCTACGAGCAGTACTTC.

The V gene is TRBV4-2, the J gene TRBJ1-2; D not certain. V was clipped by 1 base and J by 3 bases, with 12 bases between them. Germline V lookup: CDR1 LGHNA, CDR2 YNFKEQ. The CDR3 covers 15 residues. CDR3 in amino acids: CASSQARGRDYGYTF. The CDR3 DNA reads TGTGCCAGCAGCCAAGCGAGAGGGAGGGACTATGGCTACACCTTC.

The CDR3 DNA follows: TGCGCCAGCAGCTTGGCGTGGAGAACTAGCGGGAGATTGACCGGGGAGCTGTTTTTT. Its protein product is CASSLAWRTSGRLTGELFF. The gene calls are TRBV5-1 and TRBJ2-2; TRBD2 matches at 11 bases. This CDR3 is built from 19 residues. The germline V gene encodes CDR1 SGHRS and CDR2 YFSETQ. The V gene end was trimmed by 0 bases and the J gene end by 5 bases; junction bases not matched to a gene: 12.

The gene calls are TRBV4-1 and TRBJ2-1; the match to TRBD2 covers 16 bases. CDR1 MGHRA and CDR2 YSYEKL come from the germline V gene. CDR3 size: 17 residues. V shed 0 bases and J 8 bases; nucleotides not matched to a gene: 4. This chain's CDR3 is CASSQESGLAGGHEQFF. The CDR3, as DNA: TGCGCCAGCAGCCAAGAGTCGGGACTAGCGGGAGGGCATGAGCAGTTCTTC.

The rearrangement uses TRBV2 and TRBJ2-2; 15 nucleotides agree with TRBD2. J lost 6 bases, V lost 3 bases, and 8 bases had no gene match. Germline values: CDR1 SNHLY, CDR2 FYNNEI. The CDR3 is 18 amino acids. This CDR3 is CASSDPSGTSGRPGELFF. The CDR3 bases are TGTGCCAGCAGTGACCCCTCCGGGACTAGCGGGAGGCCCGGGGAGCTGTTTTTT. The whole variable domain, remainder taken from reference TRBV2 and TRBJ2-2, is EPEVTQTPSHQVTQMGQEVILRCVPISNHLYFYWYRQILGQKVEFLVSFYNNEISEKSEIFDDQFSVERPDGSNFTLKIRSTKLEDSAMYFCASSDPSGTSGRPGELFFGEGSRLTVL.

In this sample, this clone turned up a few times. The CDR3, as DNA: TGTGCCAGCAGCTTAGGAGGGTACCAAGAGACCCAGTACTTC. It codes for CASSLGGYQETQYF. This chain uses TRBV7-2 with TRBJ2-5; D is possibly TRBD2 (5 bases). The CDR3 loop spans 14 amino acids. Per the germline V gene, CDR1 is SGHTA and CDR2 is FQGNSA. V was clipped by 1 base and J by 0 bases, with 6 bases between them.

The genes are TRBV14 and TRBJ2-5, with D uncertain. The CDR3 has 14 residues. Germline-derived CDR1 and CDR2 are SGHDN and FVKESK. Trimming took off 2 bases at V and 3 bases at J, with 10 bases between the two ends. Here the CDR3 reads CASSQWAQKETQYF. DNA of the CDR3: TGTGCCAGCAGCCAATGGGCTCAAAAAGAGACCCAGTACTTC.

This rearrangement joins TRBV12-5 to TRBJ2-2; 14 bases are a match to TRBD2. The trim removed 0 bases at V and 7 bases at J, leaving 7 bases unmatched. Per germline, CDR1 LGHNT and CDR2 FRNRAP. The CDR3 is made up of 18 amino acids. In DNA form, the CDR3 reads TGTGCTAGTGGTTTGGTCCTGACTAGCGGGAGGGCGGTCGGGGAGCTGTTTTTT. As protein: CASGLVLTSGRAVGELFF.